This entry is about one T cell receptor (beta chain). Its target is not known. The sample is drawn from a study of identical twins. A universal primer site was added by template switching, and unique molecular identifiers were carried by the cDNA. TCRdb re-derived calls from the 5' RACE reads in MiXCR, one entry per CDR3 protein. This table has about 550,000 distinct CDR3 sequences, 20% to 25% appearing once. Study results and caveats: Out-of-frame TCR alpha sharing observed in monozygotic twins exceeded model estimates. Out-of-frame alpha sequences shared by twins showed excess low generation probability. Partial confounding of zero-insertion analyses by invariant MAIT and iNKT cells was possible.

This CDR3 is 16 amino acids long. Germline V gene lookup returns CDR1 SGHVS and CDR2 FNYEAQ. The J segment lost 2 bases and the V segment lost 4 bases, leaving 10 bases of the junction unmatched. The data also belong to a second study, concerning yellow fever vaccine responses in identical twins.

The sample comprised CD4+ T cells sorted from blood. This TCR derives from a woman aged 18 to 35 in good health. V and J are TRBV7-6 and TRBJ2-5; TRBD2 matches at 7 bases. The CDR3 DNA reads TGTGCCAGCAGCTCCTACCTCCGGGGGGAGCAAGAGACCCAGTACTTC. Its translation is CASSSYLRGEQETQYF.